Listed below are T cell receptor beta chains from one sample, sequenced in a study of regulatory T cells in long-lasting Graves disease. In TCRdb, the multiplex PCR reads were re-called with MiXCR into one record per CDR3 protein. The sample has about 320,000 distinct CDR3 sequences; roughly 18% are singletons. Material: peripheral blood mononuclear cells (PBMCs), obtained at new diagnosis, from a patient treated with antithyroid drugs. The receptors derive from a female donor with Graves disease. Both conserved end residues are part of each CDR3.

CDR3 protein: CASPPPGTGFYEQYF
J gene: TRBJ2-7
V gene: TRBV28

CDR3 protein: CASSELRSNEQFF
J gene: TRBJ2-1
V gene: TRBV2

CDR3 protein: CSVEVEGGTPYEQYF
J gene: TRBJ2-7
V gene: TRBV29-1

CDR3 protein: CASSQMSGRGPHSETQYF
J gene: TRBJ2-5
V gene: TRBV14

CDR3 protein: CASSVGDSGNTIYF
J gene: TRBJ1-3
V gene: TRBV9

CDR3 protein: CASSPTPDTQYF
J gene: TRBJ2-3
V gene: TRBV16

CDR3 protein: CASSLGAIPDTQYF
J gene: TRBJ2-3
V gene: TRBV10-2

CDR3 protein: CAWSVQTGGTEAFF
J gene: TRBJ1-1
V gene: TRBV30

CDR3 protein: CASSAAEEGWEQYF
J gene: TRBJ2-7
V gene: TRBV9

CDR3 protein: CASSEWDFQNNTEAFF
J gene: TRBJ1-1
V gene: TRBV25-1

CDR3 protein: CASSYEGVNGYTF
J gene: TRBJ1-2
V gene: TRBV6-5

CDR3 protein: CASSSSEENEQFF
J gene: TRBJ2-1
V gene: TRBV2

CDR3 protein: CASSRSGTNNEQFF
J gene: TRBJ2-1
V gene: TRBV7-7

CDR3 protein: CASSLFTSYGYTF
J gene: TRBJ1-2
V gene: TRBV28

CDR3 protein: CASGVPKAGWDEQFF
J gene: TRBJ2-1
V gene: TRBV12-5

CDR3 protein: CASSPNPQGNTEAFF
J gene: TRBJ1-1
V gene: TRBV12-3/TRBV12-4

CDR3 protein: CASSQRSGNSPLHF
J gene: TRBJ1-6
V gene: TRBV3-1

CDR3 protein: CAGSFAILGQDFNTVAFF
J gene: TRBJ1-1
V gene: TRBV28

CDR3 protein: CASSGQASGANVLTF
J gene: TRBJ2-6
V gene: TRBV6-1

CDR3 protein: CASSPQGLSSYEQYF
J gene: TRBJ2-7
V gene: TRBV28

CDR3 protein: CSVPQSNYNEQFF
J gene: TRBJ2-1
V gene: TRBV29-1

CDR3 protein: CASGLVGGRTEAFF
J gene: TRBJ1-1
V gene: TRBV12-5

CDR3 protein: CASSRTEDSRVKTQYF
J gene: TRBJ2-5
V gene: TRBV7-2

CDR3 protein: CASSQGTGGNQPQHF
J gene: TRBJ1-5
V gene: TRBV2